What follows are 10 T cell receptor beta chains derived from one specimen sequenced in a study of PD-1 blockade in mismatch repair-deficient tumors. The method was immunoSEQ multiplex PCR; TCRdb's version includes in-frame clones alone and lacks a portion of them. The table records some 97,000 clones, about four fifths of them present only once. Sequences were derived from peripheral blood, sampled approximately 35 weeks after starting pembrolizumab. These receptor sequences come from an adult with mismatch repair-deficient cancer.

The chain's CDR3 is CASSPLWVAEAFF. For the CDR3, the DNA is TGCGCCAGCAGCCCCCTTTGGGTCGCTGAAGCTTTCTTT. This chain connects TRBV5-1 to TRBJ1-1; D gene unclear. This CDR3 region has 13 residues. The V gene's germline CDR1 is SGHRS and CDR2 YFSETQ. Trimming shortened V by 4 bases and J by 6 bases, and 13 bases separated the two germline ends.

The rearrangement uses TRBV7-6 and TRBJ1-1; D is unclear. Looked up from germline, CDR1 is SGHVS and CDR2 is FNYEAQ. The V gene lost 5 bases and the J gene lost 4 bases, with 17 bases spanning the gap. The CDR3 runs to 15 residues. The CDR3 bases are TGTGCCAGCAGCCCGATGGGCCTGGGAGGCACTGAAGCTTTCTTT. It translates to CASSPMGLGGTEAFF.

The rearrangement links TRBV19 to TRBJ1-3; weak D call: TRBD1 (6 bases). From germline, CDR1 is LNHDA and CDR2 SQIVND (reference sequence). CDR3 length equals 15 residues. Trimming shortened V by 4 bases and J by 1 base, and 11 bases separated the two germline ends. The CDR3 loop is CASSRQVASGNTIYF. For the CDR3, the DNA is TGTGCCAGTAGTAGACAGGTGGCTTCTGGAAACACCATATATTTT.

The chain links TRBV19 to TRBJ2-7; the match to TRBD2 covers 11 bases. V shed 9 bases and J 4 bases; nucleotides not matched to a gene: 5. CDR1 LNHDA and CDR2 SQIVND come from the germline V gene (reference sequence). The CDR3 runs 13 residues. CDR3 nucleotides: TGTGCCAGACCCGGGACTAGCGGATACGAGCAGTACTTC. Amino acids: CARPGTSGYEQYF.

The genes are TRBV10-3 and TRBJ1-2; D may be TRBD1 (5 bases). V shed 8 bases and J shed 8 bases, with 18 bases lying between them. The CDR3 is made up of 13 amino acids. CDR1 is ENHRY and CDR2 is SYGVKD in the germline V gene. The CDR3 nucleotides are TGTGCCATCTGGGCGGGGCACCCAGGAGGCTACACCTTC. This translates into CAIWAGHPGGYTF.

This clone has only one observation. In DNA form, the CDR3 reads TGCAGCGTTGGGGGCCAGAACTATGGCTACACCTTC. Its protein is CSVGGQNYGYTF. The chain joins TRBV29-1 to TRBJ1-2; tentative D call: TRBD1 (5 bases). This CDR3 has 12 amino acids. Per the germline V gene, CDR1 is SQVTM and CDR2 is ANQGSEA. V was pared by 4 bases and J by 2 bases, with 8 bases between. The full variable domain, its missing parts supplied by reference TRBV29-1 and TRBJ1-2, is SAVISQKPSRDICQRGTSLTIQCQVDSQVTMMFWYRQQPGQSLTLIATANQGSEATYESGFVIDKFPISRPNLTFSTLTVSNMSPEDSSIYLCSVGGQNYGYTFGSGTRLTVV.

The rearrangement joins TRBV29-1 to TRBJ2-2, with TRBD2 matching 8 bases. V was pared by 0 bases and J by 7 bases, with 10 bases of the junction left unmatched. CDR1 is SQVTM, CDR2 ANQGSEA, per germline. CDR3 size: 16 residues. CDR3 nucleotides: TGCAGCGTTGAAGATTCTCGGGAGGGCCTAGGCGGGGAGCTGTTTTTT. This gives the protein CSVEDSREGLGGELFF.

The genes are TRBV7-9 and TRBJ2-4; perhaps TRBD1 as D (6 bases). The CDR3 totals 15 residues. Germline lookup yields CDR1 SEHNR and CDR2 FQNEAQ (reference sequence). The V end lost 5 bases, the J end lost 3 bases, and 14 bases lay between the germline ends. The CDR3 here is CASSRQDGDKNIQYF. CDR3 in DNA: TGTGCCAGCAGCCGACAGGATGGTGACAAAAACATTCAGTACTTC.

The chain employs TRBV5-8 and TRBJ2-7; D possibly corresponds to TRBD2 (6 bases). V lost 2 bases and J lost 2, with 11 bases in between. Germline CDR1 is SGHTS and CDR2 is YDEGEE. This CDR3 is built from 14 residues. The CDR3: CASSFRDFAYEQYF. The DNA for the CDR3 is TGTGCCAGCAGCTTCCGGGACTTTGCCTACGAGCAGTACTTC.

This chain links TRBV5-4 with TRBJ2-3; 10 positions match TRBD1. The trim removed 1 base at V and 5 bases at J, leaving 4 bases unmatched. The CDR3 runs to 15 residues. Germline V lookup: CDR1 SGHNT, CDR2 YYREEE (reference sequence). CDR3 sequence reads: CASSLPGQGIDTQYF. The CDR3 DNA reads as TGTGCCAGCAGCTTGCCGGGACAGGGGATAGATACGCAGTATTTT.